Reported below is one TCR beta chain. The data originate from a study of control samples from healthy donors and cancer patients. The germline gives CDR1 MGHRA, CDR2 YSYEKL. This CDR3 region has 17 residues. Trimming cost V 1 base and J 2 bases; bases outside gene matches: 4. Measured with immunoSEQ multiplex PCR; TCRdb has only the in-frame clones, and not every one. Among around 110,000 clones, 88% were seen once, and the ten largest hold 2% to 2.5%. The sequence derives from a woman in her sixties or seventies in good health. The sequenced sample was blood. The chain is built from TRBV4-1 and TRBJ2-5, with 13 positions matching TRBD2. The CDR3 nucleotides read TGCGCCAGCAGCCAAGGACTAGCGGGGGGAAATCAAGAGACCCAGTACTTC. This gives the protein CASSQGLAGGNQETQYF.